Presented here are 17 T cell receptor beta chains from one specimen sequenced in a study of OX40 agonist ivuxolimab in advanced cancers. Only in-frame clones appear in the TCRdb table, and some are missing; sequencing was by immunoSEQ multiplex PCR. Among roughly 100,000 clones, 85% to 90% were seen once, and the ten largest hold 0.7% to 1%. Sequences were derived from CD4+ or CD8+ T cells sorted from blood, sampled in a trial of the OX40 agonist ivuxolimab. All receptors come from an adult with an advanced solid tumor such as melanoma, head and neck, liver or kidney cancer.

V usage is TRBV18 and J usage is TRBJ2-2; TRBD1 aligns across 7 bases. J was trimmed by 4 bases and V by 0 bases; bases with no gene match: 2. CDR1 and CDR2 (germline): KGHSH, LQKENI. This CDR3 contains 15 residues. In DNA form, the CDR3 reads TGTGCCAGCTCACCACCCCGGACAGGCACCGGGGAGCTGTTTTTT. The encoded protein is CASSPPRTGTGELFF.

The V call is TRBV6-1, the J call TRBJ1-1, with no clear D. CDR3 length: 13 amino acids. From germline, CDR1 is MNHNS and CDR2 SASEGT. The V end was cut by 7 bases, the J end by 1 base, with 10 bases between. As DNA, the CDR3 is TGTGCCAGCAAGGTCAGGACGAACACTGAAGCTTTCTTT. Translated: CASKVRTNTEAFF.

V and J are TRBV27 and TRBJ2-7, with TRBD1 as a possible D gene (6 bases). Trimming removed 6 bases from V and 2 bases from J, with 26 bases in between. CDR1 and CDR2 from the germline V gene are MNHEY and SMNVEV (reference sequence). This CDR3 is built from 18 residues. CDR3 in amino acids: CASRTSKGDGTRAYEQYF. In DNA, the CDR3 is TGTGCCAGCAGAACCAGCAAGGGGGACGGGACAAGAGCCTACGAGCAGTACTTC.

CDR3 protein: CASSPPLHAMDTQYF. The DNA for the CDR3 is TGTGCCAGCTCACCACCGCTCCATGCCATGGATACGCAGTATTTT. J is TRBJ2-3 and V is TRBV18; D gene uncertain. Trimming pared 0 bases from V and 6 bases from J, leaving 13 bases between. Germline lookup yields CDR1 KGHSH and CDR2 LQKENI. CDR3 length: 15 residues.

This chain joins TRBV18 and TRBJ1-6, with D perhaps TRBD1 (5 bases). Trimming shortened V by 6 bases and J by 8 bases, and 14 bases separated the two germline ends. Germline V gene sequence: CDR1 KGHSH, CDR2 LQKENI. This CDR3 spans 14 amino acids. The CDR3, as DNA: TGTGCCAGCTCCCTCCGGGGGACGGATTCACCCCTCCACTTT. This gives the protein CASSLRGTDSPLHF.

The V and J genes are TRBV27 and TRBJ1-6, with TRBD1 as a possible D gene (5 bases). Looked up from germline, CDR1 is MNHEY and CDR2 is SMNVEV (reference sequence). The CDR3 is 15 amino acids. Deletions cut 2 bases from V and 10 bases from J, with 15 bases between. The chain's CDR3 is CASSLKPGTNSPLHF. The CDR3, as DNA: TGTGCCAGCAGTTTAAAGCCGGGGACGAACTCACCCCTCCACTTT.

The rearrangement links TRBV6-6 to TRBJ2-7; maybe TRBD2 (7 bases). The CDR3 is 13 amino acids. V was shortened by 4 bases and J by 2 bases, with 9 bases between the two germline ends. In germline, CDR1 is MNHNY, CDR2 SVGAGI (reference sequence). The CDR3 DNA reads TGTGCCAGCAGTTCGGGGGGCCCCTACGAGCAGTACTTC. As protein: CASSSGGPYEQYF.

The V call is TRBV5-1, the J call TRBJ2-2; 7 bases are shared with TRBD2. The CDR3 is 17 amino acids. V lost 3 bases to trimming and J lost 3 bases; unmatched junction nucleotides: 11. Germline V gives CDR1 SGHRS, CDR2 YFSETQ. The CDR3 DNA is TGCGCCAGCAGCTCGCATTTTGGAGGACTAGACACCGGGGAGCTGTTTTTT. Translated, it gives CASSSHFGGLDTGELFF.

This clone was seen a single time. The chain carries TRBV28 and TRBJ1-2; no clear D. This CDR3 spans 12 amino acids. V lost 6 bases and J 7 bases, leaving 12 bases between the germline ends. CDR1 and CDR2 (germline): MDHEN, SYDVKM. The CDR3 DNA follows: TGTGCCAGCAGCCCTAGTCGTCTTGGCTACACCTTC. Its protein product is CASSPSRLGYTF.

The chain couples TRBV30 to TRBJ1-6; maybe TRBD1 (5 bases). Germline V gene data show CDR1 as GTSNPN and CDR2 as SVGIG (reference sequence). The V end was cut by 4 bases, the J end by 8 bases, with 12 bases between. CDR3 length: 13 residues. DNA for the CDR3: TGTGCCTGGAATTGGGGCAGCGATTCACCCCTCCACTTT. Translating it yields CAWNWGSDSPLHF.

The V and J genes are TRBV5-8 and TRBJ1-1; D might be TRBD1 (6 bases). The CDR3 totals 15 residues. The V gene lost 3 bases and the J gene lost 10 bases, with 22 bases spanning the gap. In germline, CDR1 is SGHTS, CDR2 YDEGEE. CDR3 sequence reads: CASSSGRFGAGVAFF. In nucleotides, the CDR3 is TGTGCCAGCAGCTCCGGGAGGTTTGGGGCAGGGGTAGCTTTCTTT.

The chain recombines TRBV9 with TRBJ2-5, with D unresolved. The end of the DNA aligns better with TRBJ2-7, so the J call may be wrong. The CDR3 is 13 amino acids. Looked up from germline, CDR1 is SGDLS and CDR2 is YYNGEE. This chain's CDR3 is CASSVGQSYEQYF. The CDR3 DNA reads TGTGCCAGCAGCGTAGGGCAGTCCTACGAGCAGTACTTC.

The genes are TRBV6-1 and TRBJ1-1; D not certain. The CDR3 runs 11 residues. CDR1 is MNHNS, CDR2 SASEGT, per germline. Trimming left V 6 bases short and J 8 bases short, with 10 bases between. The DNA of the CDR3 is TGTGCCAGCAGGCCCCCCGGAGAAGCTTTCTTT. It codes for CASRPPGEAFF.

The chain carries TRBV4-3 and TRBJ1-2; 9 bases are shared with TRBD1. Per the germline V gene, CDR1 is LGHNA and CDR2 is YSLEER. Losses at the gene ends were 0 bases for V and 4 bases for J; bases not matched to a gene: 6. The CDR3 contains 16 residues. CDR3 nucleotide sequence: TGCGCCAGCAGCCAAGATATGGACAGGGGAAGCTATGGCTACACCTTC. Protein: CASSQDMDRGSYGYTF.

This chain uses TRBV7-2 with TRBJ1-1; D may be TRBD1 (6 bases). The length of the CDR3 is 14 residues. Trimming left V 5 bases short and J 3 bases short, with 13 bases between. Germline CDR1 and CDR2: SGHTA and FQGNSA. CDR3 DNA: TGTGCCAGCAGCAAGAGGACAGTCGACACTGAAGCTTTCTTT. It yields the protein CASSKRTVDTEAFF.

The chain links TRBV6-5 to TRBJ2-7, with D possibly TRBD1 on 5 matching bases. CDR3 length equals 12 residues. Germline V CDR1 and CDR2: MNHEY, SVGAGI. Trimming shortened V by 11 bases and J by 2 bases, and 13 bases separated the two germline ends. The CDR3 reads CASSKGAYEQYF. CDR3 coding DNA: TGTGCCTCTTCCAAAGGGGCCTACGAGCAGTACTTC.

This clone showed up just once. The chain uses TRBV5-4 and TRBJ1-2, with D hard to call. Germline V lookup: CDR1 SGHNT, CDR2 YYREEE (reference sequence). This CDR3 is 15 amino acids long. Trimming took 4 bases from V and 0 from J, leaving 13 bases between them. CDR3 region: CASSPAGIANYGYTF. The CDR3, as DNA: TGTGCCAGCAGCCCGGCGGGGATAGCTAACTATGGCTACACCTTC.